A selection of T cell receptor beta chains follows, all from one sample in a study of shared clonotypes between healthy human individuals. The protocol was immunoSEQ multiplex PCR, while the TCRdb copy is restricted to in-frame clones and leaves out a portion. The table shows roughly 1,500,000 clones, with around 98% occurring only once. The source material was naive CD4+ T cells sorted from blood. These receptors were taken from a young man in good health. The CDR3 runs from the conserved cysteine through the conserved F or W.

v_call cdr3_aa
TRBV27 CASSPRGAGDPYEQYF
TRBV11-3 CASSYRDTEAFF
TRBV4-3 CASSVLAGGPKVGELFF
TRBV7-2 CASSSLPGPRWPQHF
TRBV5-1 CASSLVASGSGELFF
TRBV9 CASSVAEPGVAGQETQYF
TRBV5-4 CASSRALPGQGTDTQYF
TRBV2 CASSEGSLSRDEQYF
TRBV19 CASSIGGHEQFF
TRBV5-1 CASSEVGKETQYF
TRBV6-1 CASQRIGVGYTF
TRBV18 CASSPISAGANTGELFF
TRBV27 CASSSIRGAPNTGELFF
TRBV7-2 CASRDAGELFF
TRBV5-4 CASSLAGSTDTQYF
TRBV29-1 CSVELRYEQYF
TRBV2 CASSEVKTSGRDTGELFF
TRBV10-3 CAISPGQGITEQFF
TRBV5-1 CASSSGQDQETQYF
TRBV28 CASSPATEAFF
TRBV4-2 CASSQPTASTYTQYF
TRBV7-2 CASSLTGLQGYEKLFF
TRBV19 CASSVLGGPGDNEQFF
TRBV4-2 CASSQEQGGRRGPNYGYTF
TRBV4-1 CASSQDRGLASRTDTQYF
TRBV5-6 CASSGEDRVWETQYF
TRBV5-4 CASSLEPRVEQYF
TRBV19 CASSISPPQETQYF
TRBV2 CASSEAIRQPQHF
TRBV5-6 CASSLSWDRGPTDTQYF
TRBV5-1 CASSPGQFNEKLFF
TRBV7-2 CASPREKRNTGELFF
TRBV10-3 CAIGTRQETQYF
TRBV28 CASSLVPADSEAFF
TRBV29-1 CSASGLAGVGGDTQYF
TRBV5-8 CASSDRGMGSGEKLFF
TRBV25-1 CASSEVGIGLEAFF
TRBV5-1 CASSGQGIDGYTF
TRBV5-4 CASSLVAGATTGELFF
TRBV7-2 CASSLVPGGEQYF
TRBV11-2 CASSLGAIKNIQYF
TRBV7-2 CASSASPTRGRGREQYF
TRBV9 CASSVEGGPYNEQFF
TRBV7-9 CASSPGTATQHF